This T cell receptor (beta chain) derives from a study of OX40 agonist ivuxolimab in advanced cancers. General observations from the study: Clonal expansion by week 6 occurred in CD4+ and CD8+ blood T cells (at 0.1 to 3.0 mg/kg).

As to this clone: Antigen unknown.

The germline V gene encodes CDR1 MNHEY and CDR2 SVGAGI. This CDR3 spans 15 amino acids. Trimming took off 4 bases at V and 2 bases at J, with 14 bases between the two ends. The repertoire was sequenced with immunoSEQ multiplex PCR; TCRdb's copy has only in-frame clones and lacks some. The repertoire consists of about 100,000 clones, with around 90% occurring once and the leading ten covering approximately 0.8%. This receptor was identified in an adult with an advanced solid tumor such as melanoma, head and neck, liver or kidney cancer. The sequencing used CD4+ or CD8+ T cells sorted from blood, collected in a trial of the OX40 agonist ivuxolimab. J is TRBJ1-2 and V is TRBV6-5; D is perhaps TRBD1 (6 bases). The CDR3 DNA sequence: TGTGCCAGCAGTTCCACACAGGGTGTAAACTATGGCTACACCTTC. It yields the protein CASSSTQGVNYGYTF.